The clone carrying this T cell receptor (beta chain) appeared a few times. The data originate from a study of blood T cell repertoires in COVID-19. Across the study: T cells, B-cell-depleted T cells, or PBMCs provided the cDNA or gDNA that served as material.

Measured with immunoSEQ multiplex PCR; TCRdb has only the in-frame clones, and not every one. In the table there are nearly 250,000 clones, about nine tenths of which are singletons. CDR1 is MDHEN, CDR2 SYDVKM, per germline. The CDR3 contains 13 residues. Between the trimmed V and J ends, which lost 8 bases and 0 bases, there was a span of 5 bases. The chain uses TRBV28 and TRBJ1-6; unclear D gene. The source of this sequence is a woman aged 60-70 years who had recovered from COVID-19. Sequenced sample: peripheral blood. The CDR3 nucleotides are TGTGCCAGCCTACCCTCCTATAATTCACCCCTCCACTTT. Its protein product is CASLPSYNSPLHF.